The source of this T cell receptor (beta chain) is a study of molecular identifiers for immune sequencing clone quantification. Study information: In replicates, the authors split RNA from 20,000 or 100,000 naive CD8 cells five ways and sequenced four. Study-level points and caveats: It was shown that clones above 20 RNA copies held over 99% of effector molecules, but under 1% in naive cells. In cases of identical TCR molecules sharing a barcode, highly expanded clone sizes could be underestimated.

This clonotype was counted ten times or more. Its target is unknown. Previously published methods and listed TCR primers were used for the bulk TCR libraries. TCRdb fed the PCR reads into MiXCR, producing one record per CDR3 protein. The sample shows some 320,000 distinct CDR3 sequences, 20% to 25% of them seen only once. The length of the CDR3 is 12 residues. V lost 5 bases to trimming and J lost 5 bases; unmatched junction nucleotides: 4. In germline, CDR1 is SGHKS, CDR2 YYEKEE (reference sequence). V usage is TRBV5-5 and J usage is TRBJ2-7; 7 bases map to TRBD2. Specimen: naive CD8+ T cells from blood, with Jurkat cell RNA spiked in. The subset: FACS-sorted CD8+CD4-CCR7+CD45RA+ naive T cells. The receptor was derived from a human donor in good health. Some libraries in this study had Jurkat cell RNA spiked in. CDR3 loop: CASSPTSNEQYF. Here the CDR3 DNA reads TGTGCCAGCAGTCCGACTAGCAACGAGCAGTACTTC.